This T cell receptor (beta chain) emerged from a study of blood T cell repertoires in COVID-19. Study-level information: Spain, Italy and the United States supplied samples that represented acute and convalescent COVID-19. PBMCs, B-cell-depleted T cells, or T cells were the source of the cDNA or gDNA that made up the material.

The germline V and J ends were trimmed by 4 bases and 2 bases, with 13 bases remaining between them. The CDR3 covers 16 residues. Germline V gives CDR1 KGHDR, CDR2 SFDVKD. As originally analysed: Amplified reference gene primers provided the basis for estimating nucleated cell counts. The assay was immunoSEQ multiplex PCR, and TCRdb's table has in-frame clones only and misses some. That table supplies the V and J calls and clone size; D and trimming were determined from the DNA. This table holds about 480,000 clones, around 89% found once. The sequenced material came from peripheral blood. This chain uses TRBV24-1 with TRBJ1-4; possibly TRBD1 for D (6 bases). This TCR derives from a woman in her 30s with acute or convalescent COVID-19. CDR3 sequence: CATSDPRQGTNEKLFF. The CDR3 DNA follows: TGTGCCACCAGTGACCCGCGTCAGGGGACTAATGAAAAACTGTTTTTT.